The 22 T cell receptor beta chains in this list originate from one sample, sequenced in a study of long-term antiretroviral therapy in people with HIV. At survey level, the immunoSEQ assay was run in its v3.0 version. Here immunoSEQ multiplex PCR was the method, and the copy in TCRdb shows in-frame clones only, minus some. This table has around 29,000 clones, roughly 95% appearing once. The specimen comprised unsorted PBMCs, sampled more than 6 years after starting antiretroviral therapy. The receptor source for this set is a man aged 25-45 years with HIV.

This clone has a single count. The gene calls are TRBV21-1 and TRBJ1-5; the listed D gene, TRBD1, was not tested against the DNA. TRBV21-1 is recorded as a pseudogene. CDR3 size: 19 residues. The CDR3 here is CASSNTKWDRVSRDQPQHF. The CDR3 DNA is TGTGCCAGCAGCAACACCAAGTGGGACAGGGTATCAAGGGATCAGCCCCAGCATTTT.

The chain combines TRBV5-1 with TRBJ2-5; the match to TRBD1 covers 9 bases. Germline trimming cut 1 base from V and 2 bases from J; bases unmatched to any gene: 3. The CDR3 is 15 amino acids. Germline assignment: CDR1 SGHRS and CDR2 YFSETQ. The CDR3 protein is CASSLLGTGQETQYF. CDR3 nucleotides: TGCGCCAGCAGCTTGTTGGGGACAGGGCAAGAGACCCAGTACTTC.

This chain connects TRBV5-6 to TRBJ1-2; D unclear. The germline V and J ends were trimmed by 1 base and 5 bases, with 9 bases remaining between them. Germline V gives CDR1 SGHDT, CDR2 YYEEEE. The CDR3 is 13 residues long. The CDR3 DNA reads TGTGCCAGCAGCTTGAGGGAAGGGTATGGCTACACCTTC. The encoded protein is CASSLREGYGYTF.

The rearrangement uses TRBV27 and TRBJ2-5; the match to TRBD2 covers 7 bases. The CDR3 covers 16 residues. With V trimmed by 2 bases and J by 1 base, 7 bases remained unmatched. Germline assignment: CDR1 MNHEY and CDR2 SMNVEV (reference sequence). The CDR3 here is CASSLRGGSLQETQYF. The CDR3 DNA follows: TGTGCCAGCAGTTTAAGGGGCGGGAGCCTCCAAGAGACCCAGTACTTC.

V gene TRBV9 combines with J gene TRBJ2-1, with unresolved D. Germline values: CDR1 SGDLS, CDR2 YYNGEE. With 4 bases removed from V and 8 bases from J, the gap between germline ends came to 10 bases. The CDR3 sequence is 12 residues long. The CDR3 nucleotides are TGTGCCAGCAGCACGACGCGCTATGAGCAGTTCTTC. Translated: CASSTTRYEQFF.

As concerns this clone: Other DNA sequences of this sample code for an identical CDR3. The chain couples TRBV27 to TRBJ2-5; no firm D call. V dropped 5 bases and J dropped 2 bases, with 9 bases sitting between them. CDR3 length: 13 amino acids. Germline lookup yields CDR1 MNHEY and CDR2 SMNVEV (reference sequence). The CDR3 region has the DNA TGTGCCAGCAGTCCCCGTTGGCAAGAGACCCAGTACTTC. This sequence encodes CASSPRWQETQYF.

The chain carries TRBV10-1 and TRBJ2-7; 8 nucleotides agree with TRBD2. Unmatched junction bases numbered 8, after V lost 0 bases and J lost 4 bases. Germline V CDR1 and CDR2: WNHNN, SYGVQD (reference sequence). The CDR3 sequence is 16 residues long. This CDR3 is CASSESGASGPYEQYF. DNA for the CDR3: TGCGCCAGCAGTGAGTCGGGGGCTAGCGGGCCGTACGAGCAGTACTTC.

This clone was found once. The DNA for the CDR3 is TGTGCCAGTAGTATAGGTCAGGGAAACACTGAAGCTTTCTTT. Translated, it gives CASSIGQGNTEAFF. The chain carries TRBV19 and TRBJ1-1; maybe TRBD1 (5 bases). The CDR3 is 14 residues long. Trimming left V 1 base short and J 2 bases short, with 8 bases between. CDR1 and CDR2 (germline): LNHDA, SQIVND (reference sequence).

The V gene is TRBV5-5, the J gene TRBJ1-5, with a tentative D call TRBD1 (6 bases). This CDR3 has 14 residues. V lost 4 bases, J lost 5 bases, and 13 bases lay in between. The V gene's germline CDR1 is SGHKS and CDR2 YYEKEE (reference sequence). The CDR3 protein is CASSVSDSYQPQHF. For the CDR3, the DNA is TGTGCCAGCAGCGTATCGGACAGCTATCAGCCCCAGCATTTT.

The rearrangement links TRBV5-4 to TRBJ2-1; 7 nucleotides agree with TRBD2. Trimming cost V 0 bases and J 6 bases; bases outside gene matches: 12. Looked up from germline, CDR1 is SGHNT and CDR2 is YYREEE (reference sequence). The CDR3 consists of 17 residues. CDR3 nucleotide sequence: TGTGCCAGCAGCTTGGATCTCCACAAATGGGGGGGCAATGAGCAGTTCTTC. It is translated as CASSLDLHKWGGNEQFF.

The rearrangement links TRBV7-6 to TRBJ2-1; 9 bases are shared with TRBD2. CDR1 is SGHVS and CDR2 is FNYEAQ in the germline V gene. V was pared by 5 bases and J by 3 bases, with 5 bases of the junction left unmatched. The CDR3 spans 15 residues. CDR3 residues: CASSDSGSGYNEQFF. The CDR3 DNA reads as TGTGCCAGCAGCGATAGCGGGAGTGGCTACAATGAGCAGTTCTTC.

Details on this clone: Other nucleotide sequences from this sample produce the same CDR3. The chain employs TRBV9 and TRBJ2-7; 11 bases match TRBD1. Germline V gene data show CDR1 as SGDLS and CDR2 as YYNGEE. CDR3 length: 15 amino acids. Trimming took 3 bases from V and 4 from J; bases not matched to a gene: 6. The CDR3 nucleotides are TGTGCCAGCAGCGCTGGCGGGACAGGGGGGTACGAGCAGTACTTC. It is translated as CASSAGGTGGYEQYF.

V is TRBV19 and J is TRBJ2-1, with D maybe TRBD1 (7 bases). The CDR3 has 14 amino acids. From germline, CDR1 is LNHDA and CDR2 SQIVND (reference sequence). V was shortened by 10 bases and J by 2 bases, with 15 bases between the two germline ends. The CDR3 loop reads CATPGGSPYNEQFF. CDR3 sequence (DNA): TGTGCCACCCCAGGGGGGAGTCCCTACAATGAGCAGTTCTTC. Full variable domain (outside the CDR3, taken from reference TRBV19 and TRBJ2-1): DGGITQSPKYLFRKEGQNVTLSCEQNLNHDAMYWYRQDPGQGLRLIYYSQIVNDFQKGDIAEGYSVSREKKESFPLTVTSAQKNPTAFYLCATPGGSPYNEQFFGPGTRLTVL.

This clone has just one count. V and J are TRBV5-1 and TRBJ1-1; the D gene is possibly TRBD1 (6 bases). V dropped 0 bases and J dropped 7 bases, with 13 bases sitting between them. This CDR3 spans 14 amino acids. Germline values: CDR1 SGHRS, CDR2 YFSETQ. DNA for the CDR3: TGCGCCAGCAGCTTGGAGTCCAGGGGTATTGAAGCTTTCTTT. Its protein product is CASSLESRGIEAFF.

The chain is built from TRBV7-3 and TRBJ2-2; the match to TRBD1 covers 12 bases. The CDR3 has 16 residues. Germline V gene data show CDR1 as SGHTA and CDR2 as FQGTGA. The junction had 8 bases not matched to a gene; V was cut back by 5 bases and J by 7 bases. The CDR3 region is CASSPGGQGAVGELFF. The CDR3, as DNA: TGTGCCAGCAGCCCCGGGGGACAGGGGGCCGTCGGGGAGCTGTTTTTT.

CDR3 bases: TGTGCCAGCAGCTTAGGGCGCGGACAGTCTCACAATGGCTACACCTTC. This codes for CASSLGRGQSHNGYTF. The chain recombines TRBV13 with TRBJ1-2; a weak D match, TRBD1 (6 bases). Germline lookup yields CDR1 PRHDT and CDR2 FYEKMQ (reference sequence). Trimming took off 0 bases at V and 6 bases at J, with 17 bases between the two ends. This CDR3 has 16 amino acids.

This chain joins TRBV28 and TRBJ1-5; 9 nucleotides align to TRBD1. Trimming removed 5 bases from V and 6 bases from J; junction bases left unmatched: 5. The germline V gene has CDR1 MDHEN and CDR2 SYDVKM. The CDR3 is 14 residues long. The CDR3 nucleotides read TGTGCCAGCAGTCTATACAGGGGGCCTCAGCCCCAGCATTTT. Amino acids: CASSLYRGPQPQHF. Full variable domain (rest looked up from reference TRBV28 and TRBJ1-5): DVKVTQSSRYLVKRTGEKVFLECVQDMDHENMFWYRQDPGLGLRLIYFSYDVKMKEKGDIPEGYSVSREKKERFSLILESASTNQTSMYLCASSLYRGPQPQHFGDGTRLSIL.

The chain has TRBV15 and TRBJ2-1; 7 nucleotides align to TRBD2. CDR1 is LNHNV and CDR2 is YYDKDF in the germline V gene (reference sequence). The CDR3 consists of 15 residues. J was trimmed by 3 bases and V by 5 bases; bases with no gene match: 7. The CDR3 DNA reads TGTGCCACCAGCCAACCAGGCGGGGGCTACAATGAGCAGTTCTTC. It encodes CATSQPGGGYNEQFF.

The genes are TRBV7-3 and TRBJ1-1, with D possibly matching TRBD1 (6 bases). The CDR3 has 13 residues. Germline V gene sequence: CDR1 SGHTA, CDR2 FQGTGA. V was clipped by 4 bases and J by 1 base, with 7 bases between them. The CDR3 loop reads CASSSGQNTEAFF. In DNA form, the CDR3 reads TGTGCCAGCAGCTCGGGACAGAACACTGAAGCTTTCTTT.

The chain employs TRBV19 and TRBJ2-7; the D gene is possibly TRBD1 (6 bases). From germline, CDR1 is LNHDA and CDR2 SQIVND (reference sequence). V was clipped by 4 bases and J by 0 bases, with 10 bases between them. The CDR3 loop spans 14 amino acids. The chain's CDR3 is CASSTQGTSYEQYF. Here the CDR3 DNA reads TGTGCCAGTAGTACGCAGGGGACCTCCTACGAGCAGTACTTC.

V and J are TRBV7-6 and TRBJ2-2; D gene unclear. V was shortened by 5 bases and J by 2 bases, with 12 bases between the two germline ends. This CDR3 is built from 15 residues. CDR1 SGHVS and CDR2 FNYEAQ come from the germline V gene. As DNA, the CDR3 is TGTGCCAGCAGCCGGACGGAACTAAACACCGGGGAGCTGTTTTTT. Translation: CASSRTELNTGELFF.

The gene calls are TRBV10-2 and TRBJ1-1, with D perhaps TRBD1 (5 bases). CDR3 length: 13 residues. CDR1 and CDR2 (germline): WSHSY, SAAADI. Trimming cost V 4 bases and J 5 bases, with 11 bases left between them. Written as DNA, the CDR3 is TGCGCCAGCAGTGGGCAGGGAGGGACTGAAGCTTTCTTT. Translation gives CASSGQGGTEAFF.